Detailed here is one TCR beta chain. The table came from immunoSEQ multiplex PCR; TCRdb's copy has only in-frame clones and leaves some out. The sample has roughly 450,000 clones; 75% to 85% are singletons. This sample was included in a study of shared clonotypes between healthy human individuals. Per the germline V gene, CDR1 is MDHEN and CDR2 is SYDVKM. The CDR3 totals 16 residues. Between the trimmed V and J ends, which lost 8 bases and 2 bases, there was a span of 18 bases. The V call is TRBV28, the J call TRBJ1-4, with a weak D call TRBD1 (6 bases). This receptor was identified in a woman aged 40 to 50 in good health. Some clones in this sample may be carry-over from other donors' samples. Material for sequencing was PBMCs. CDR3 region: CASEGRGLFTNEKLFF. CDR3 DNA sequence: TGTGCCAGCGAAGGCAGGGGTCTTTTCACTAATGAAAAACTGTTTTTT.